This TCR beta chain was observed in a study of immune characterization of retroperitoneal liposarcoma. This clonotype was recorded once. One entry per CDR3 protein, called by TCRdb with MiXCR from the PCR reads. The table lists about 7,600 distinct CDR3 sequences, approximately 40% of them singletons. Germline CDR1 reads MNHNY; CDR2 reads SVGAGI (reference sequence). V was pared by 2 bases and J by 7 bases, with 8 bases between. This CDR3 comprises 13 residues. The source of this sequence is a male donor with retroperitoneal liposarcoma. V and J are TRBV6-6 and TRBJ2-2; a weak D match, TRBD2 (5 bases). The sequencing sample was made of tumor tissue. CDR3 sequence: CASSYNEGGELFF. As DNA, the CDR3 is TGTGCCAGCAGTTACAATGAGGGCGGGGAGCTGTTTTTT.